The 4 T cell receptor beta chains reported below all come from one sample, sequenced in a study of siplizumab effects on memory and regulatory T cells. Using immunoSEQ multiplex PCR, the repertoire was profiled, and TCRdb retains in-frame clones only, with some absent. The profile covers over 80,000 clones, with roughly 94% appearing a single time and approximately 1.4% taken by the ten largest. The source material was non-Treg CD4+ T cells sorted from blood. These receptors were collected from a human donor in good health.

The V gene is TRBV10-1, the J gene TRBJ2-6; perhaps D is TRBD1 or TRBD2 (5 bases each). V lost 6 bases to trimming and J lost 0 bases, with 12 bases between them. Germline-derived CDR1 and CDR2 are WNHNN and SYGVQD (reference sequence). CDR3 length equals 16 residues. CDR3 sequence reads: CASSSGTASGANVLTF. DNA of the CDR3: TGCGCCAGCAGCTCCGGGACCGCCTCTGGGGCCAACGTCCTGACTTTC.

The chain is built from TRBV19 and TRBJ1-2, with unresolved D. The CDR3 consists of 12 residues. V shed 9 bases and J shed 3 bases, with 11 bases lying between them. Germline V gives CDR1 LNHDA, CDR2 SQIVND (reference sequence). The CDR3 region is CASTDTYYGYTF. The CDR3 DNA reads as TGTGCCAGCACCGATACCTACTATGGCTACACCTTC.

The chain employs TRBV20-1 and TRBJ1-4; D ambiguous. Germline V CDR1 and CDR2: DFQATT, SNEGSKA (reference sequence). Trimming cost V 6 bases and J 5 bases, with 7 bases left between them. The CDR3 is 11 amino acids. CDR3 loop: CSARRNEKLFF. Here the CDR3 DNA reads TGCAGTGCAAGAAGAAATGAAAAACTGTTTTTT.

The J gene is TRBJ1-2, the V gene TRBV6-5; TRBD1 agrees at 7 bases. There are 13 residues in the CDR3. The germline V gene encodes CDR1 MNHEY and CDR2 SVGAGI. Trimming removed 7 bases from V and 4 bases from J; junction bases left unmatched: 6. CDR3 sequence: CASTRQGSYGYTF. CDR3 coding DNA: TGTGCCAGCACACGACAGGGATCCTATGGCTACACCTTC.